This TCR beta chain was sequenced in a study of blood T cells in healthy people across ages. The CDR3 totals 17 residues. CDR1 and CDR2 from the germline V gene are SGHNT and YYREEE (reference sequence). V shed 3 bases, J shed 3 bases, and the junction held 10 bases outside the gene matches. For the second PCR, which ran for roughly 7 to 11 cycles, a sample-barcoded 5' primer and a J-beta primer mix were used. MiXCR, applied by TCRdb to the 5' RACE reads, yields one record per CDR3 protein. The sample has approximately 790,000 distinct CDR3 sequences, about 59% seen once. This clonotype was obtained from a man aged 30-40 years in good health. The sequenced sample was blood. J is TRBJ2-1 and V is TRBV5-4; TRBD2 matches 9 bases. The CDR3 reads CASSSRNSGGVYNEQFF. CDR3 sequence (DNA): TGTGCCAGCAGCTCACGAAATAGCGGGGGCGTCTACAATGAGCAGTTCTTC.